This entry lists 9 T cell receptor beta chains sequenced from one sample in a study of blood T cell repertoires in COVID-19. Sequencing was performed with immunoSEQ multiplex PCR; in TCRdb, only in-frame clones are kept and a portion is missing. The sample comprises about 150,000 clones, 83% of which are singletons, and 2% to 2.5% rests with the top ten. Specimen: peripheral blood. The receptors derive from a woman of 80 years or more with acute or convalescent COVID-19.

The J gene is TRBJ1-3, the V gene TRBV23-1; 8 bases agree with TRBD1. TRBV23-1 is reported as an ORF; its role is uncertain. V gave up 4 bases and J gave up 4 bases; unmatched junction bases: 12. There are 17 residues in the CDR3. The CDR3 is CASSLRQGKWLGNTIYF. In nucleotides, the CDR3 is TGCGCCAGCAGTCTGCGACAGGGGAAATGGCTAGGAAACACCATATATTTT.

The chain uses TRBV28 and TRBJ2-3; D possibly corresponds to TRBD1 (5 bases). This CDR3 contains 16 residues. Germline V gene lookup returns CDR1 MDHEN and CDR2 SYDVKM. Trimming took off 2 bases at V and 1 base at J, with 13 bases between the two ends. The CDR3 loop reads CASSLGQTPGTDTQYF. Here the CDR3 DNA reads TGTGCCAGCAGTTTAGGACAAACCCCAGGCACAGATACGCAGTATTTT.

The V call is TRBV30, the J call TRBJ1-4; tentative D call: TRBD1 (5 bases). V lost 3 bases, J lost 5 bases, and 10 bases lay in between. The CDR3 runs 13 residues. CDR1 is GTSNPN and CDR2 is SVGIG in the germline V gene (reference sequence). CDR3: CAWRTAGNEKLFF. Here the CDR3 DNA reads TGTGCCTGGAGGACAGCAGGCAATGAAAAACTGTTTTTT.

V is TRBV6-6 and J is TRBJ1-3; TRBD1 agrees at 7 bases. Unmatched junction bases numbered 9, after V lost 5 bases and J lost 8 bases. CDR3 length equals 14 residues. Germline assignment: CDR1 MNHNY and CDR2 SVGAGI (reference sequence). The chain's CDR3 is CASSDIDRADTIYF. In DNA, the CDR3 is TGTGCCAGCAGTGACATCGACAGGGCCGACACCATATATTTT.

V and J are TRBV6-4 and TRBJ1-2, with 10 nucleotides matching TRBD1. The CDR3 consists of 14 residues. Germline V gives CDR1 MRHNA, CDR2 SNTAGT. J was trimmed by 8 bases and V by 6 bases; bases with no gene match: 9. The CDR3 nucleotides are TGTGCCAGCAGAGTTGACAGGGGGCACGAAGGCTACACCTTC. This sequence encodes CASRVDRGHEGYTF.

The genes are TRBV4-2 and TRBJ1-1, with D perhaps matching TRBD1 (6 bases). V shed 0 bases and J shed 0 bases, with 11 bases lying between them. Germline CDR1 is LGHNA and CDR2 is YNFKEQ. The CDR3 length is 16 residues. The CDR3 here is CASSQDPDSMNTEAFF. The CDR3 coding sequence is TGTGCCAGCAGCCAAGACCCGGACAGTATGAACACTGAAGCTTTCTTT.

V and J are TRBV6-5 and TRBJ2-5; 7 bases are a match to TRBD1. The V gene end was trimmed by 0 bases and the J gene end by 5 bases; junction bases not matched to a gene: 3. There are 14 residues in the CDR3. Germline CDR1 and CDR2: MNHEY and SVGAGI. CDR3 bases: TGTGCCAGCAGTTACTCAGCCAGGGGGGAGACCCAGTACTTC. Its translation: CASSYSARGETQYF.

With respect to this clone: A read error may be the cause here, since a much bigger clone is one base away. This chain joins TRBV12-3 or TRBV12-4 and TRBJ1-5; 7 nucleotides match TRBD1. The CDR3 has 13 amino acids. V trimming: 6 bases; J trimming: 3 bases; junction bases outside the gene matches: 2. The CDR3 loop reads CASRTGLNQPQHF. CDR3 DNA sequence: TGTGCCAGCAGGACAGGGCTCAATCAGCCCCAGCATTTT.

The genes are TRBV18 and TRBJ2-1; 10 bases align to TRBD1. V gave up 0 bases and J gave up 8 bases; unmatched junction bases: 1. The CDR3 length is 14 residues. Germline-derived CDR1 and CDR2 are KGHSH and LQKENI. CDR3 sequence: CASSPPTGGDEQFF. The CDR3 DNA is TGTGCCAGCTCACCACCGACAGGGGGCGATGAGCAGTTCTTC.